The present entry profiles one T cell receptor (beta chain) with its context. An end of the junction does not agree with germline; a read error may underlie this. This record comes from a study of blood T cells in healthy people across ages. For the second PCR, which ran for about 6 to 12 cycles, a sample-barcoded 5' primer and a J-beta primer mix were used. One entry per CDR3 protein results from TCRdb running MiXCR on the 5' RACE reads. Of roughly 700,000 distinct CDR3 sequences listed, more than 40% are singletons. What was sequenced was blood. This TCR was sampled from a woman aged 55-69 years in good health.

The CDR3 protein is CATSGGTTNNELFF. CDR3 DNA: TGTGCCACCAGCGGTGGGACTACCAACAATGAGCTGTTCTTC. The chain recombines TRBV15 with TRBJ2-1; 7 bases fit TRBD2. CDR3 length: 14 amino acids. In germline, CDR1 is LNHNV, CDR2 YYDKDF (reference sequence). The whole variable domain, remainder taken from reference TRBV15 and TRBJ2-1, is DAMVIQNPRYQVTQFGKPVTLSCSQTLNHNVMYWYQQKSSQAPKLLFHYYDKDFNNEADTPDNFQSRRPNTSFCFLDIRSPGLGDTAMYLCATSGGTTNNELFFGPGTRLTVL.